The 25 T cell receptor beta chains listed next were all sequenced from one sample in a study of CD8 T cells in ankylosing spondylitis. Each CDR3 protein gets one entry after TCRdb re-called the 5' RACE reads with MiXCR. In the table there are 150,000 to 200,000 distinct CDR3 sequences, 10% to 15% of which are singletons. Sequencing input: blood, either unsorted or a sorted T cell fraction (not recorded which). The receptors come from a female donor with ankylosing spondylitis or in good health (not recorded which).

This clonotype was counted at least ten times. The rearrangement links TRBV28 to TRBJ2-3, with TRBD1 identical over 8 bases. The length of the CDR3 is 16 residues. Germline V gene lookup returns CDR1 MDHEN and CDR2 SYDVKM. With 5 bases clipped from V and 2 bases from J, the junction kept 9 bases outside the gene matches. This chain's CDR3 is CASSPGQETFTDTQYF. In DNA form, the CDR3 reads TGTGCCAGCAGTCCGGGACAGGAGACCTTCACAGATACGCAGTATTTT.

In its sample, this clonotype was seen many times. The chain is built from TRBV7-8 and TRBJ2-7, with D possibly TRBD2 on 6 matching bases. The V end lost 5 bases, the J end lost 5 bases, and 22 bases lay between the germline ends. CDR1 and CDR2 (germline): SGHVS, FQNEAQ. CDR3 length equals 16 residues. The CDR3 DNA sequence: TGTGCCAGCAGCCTGAACCGGGACTCCTTGGGGGACGAGCAGTACTTC. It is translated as CASSLNRDSLGDEQYF.

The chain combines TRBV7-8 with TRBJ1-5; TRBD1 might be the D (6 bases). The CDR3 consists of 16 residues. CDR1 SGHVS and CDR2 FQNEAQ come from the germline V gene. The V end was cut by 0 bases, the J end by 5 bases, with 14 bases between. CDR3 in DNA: TGTGCCAGCAGCTTAGCCGGGGTCGGGGGGCATCAGCCCCAGCATTTT. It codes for CASSLAGVGGHQPQHF.

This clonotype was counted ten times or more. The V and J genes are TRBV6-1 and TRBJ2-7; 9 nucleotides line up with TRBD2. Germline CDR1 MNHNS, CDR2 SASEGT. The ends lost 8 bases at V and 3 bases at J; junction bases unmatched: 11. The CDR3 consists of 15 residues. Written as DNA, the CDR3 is TGTGCCAGCCTCCCTGTTGTTAGCGGGAGCTACGAGCAGTACTTC. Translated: CASLPVVSGSYEQYF.

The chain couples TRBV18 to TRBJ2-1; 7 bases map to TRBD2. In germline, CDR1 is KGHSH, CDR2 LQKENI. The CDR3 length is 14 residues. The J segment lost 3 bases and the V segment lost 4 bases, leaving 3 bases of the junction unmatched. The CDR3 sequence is CASSRGGIYNEQFF. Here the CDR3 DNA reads TGTGCCAGCTCACGGGGGGGGATCTACAATGAGCAGTTCTTC.

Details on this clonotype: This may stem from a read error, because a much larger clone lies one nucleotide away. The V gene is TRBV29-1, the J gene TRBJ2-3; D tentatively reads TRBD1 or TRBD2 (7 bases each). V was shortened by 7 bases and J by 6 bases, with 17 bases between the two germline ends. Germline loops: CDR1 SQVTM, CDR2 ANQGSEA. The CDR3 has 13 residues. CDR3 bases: TGCAGCGCACGACAGGGAGGGGATGATACGCAGTATTTT. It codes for CSARQGGDDTQYF.

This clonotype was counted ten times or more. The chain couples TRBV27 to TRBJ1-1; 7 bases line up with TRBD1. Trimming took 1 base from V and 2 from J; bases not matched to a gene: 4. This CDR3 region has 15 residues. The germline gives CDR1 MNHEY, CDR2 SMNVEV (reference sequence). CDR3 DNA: TGTGCCAGCAGTTTATTTGGGACAGCAAACACTGAAGCTTTCTTT. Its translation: CASSLFGTANTEAFF.

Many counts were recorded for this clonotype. This CDR3 is CASSLWGGSLAFF. DNA for the CDR3: TGTGCCAGCAGCTTGTGGGGTGGGAGTTTGGCTTTCTTT. The chain recombines TRBV7-2 with TRBJ1-1; D remains unclear. V shed 3 bases and J shed 11 bases, with 16 bases lying between them. The CDR3 sequence is 13 residues long. The germline gives CDR1 SGHTA, CDR2 FQGNSA.

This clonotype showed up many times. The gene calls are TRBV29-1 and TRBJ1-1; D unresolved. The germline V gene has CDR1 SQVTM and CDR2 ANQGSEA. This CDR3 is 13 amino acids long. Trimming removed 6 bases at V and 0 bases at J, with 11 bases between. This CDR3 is CSVGLRVNTEAFF. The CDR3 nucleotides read TGCAGCGTAGGGTTACGGGTGAACACTGAAGCTTTCTTT.

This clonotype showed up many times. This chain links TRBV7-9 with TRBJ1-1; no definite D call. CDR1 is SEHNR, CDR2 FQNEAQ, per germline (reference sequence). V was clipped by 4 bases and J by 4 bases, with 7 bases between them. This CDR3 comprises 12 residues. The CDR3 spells CASSSFVTEAFF. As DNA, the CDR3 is TGTGCCAGCAGCTCTTTCGTCACTGAAGCTTTCTTT.

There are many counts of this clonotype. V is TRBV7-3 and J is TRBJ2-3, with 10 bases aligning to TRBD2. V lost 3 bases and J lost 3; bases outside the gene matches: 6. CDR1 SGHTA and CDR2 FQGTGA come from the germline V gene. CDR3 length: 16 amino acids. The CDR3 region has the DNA TGTGCCAGCAGCTTCAGACTAGCGGGCGATACAGATACGCAGTATTTT. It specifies CASSFRLAGDTDTQYF.

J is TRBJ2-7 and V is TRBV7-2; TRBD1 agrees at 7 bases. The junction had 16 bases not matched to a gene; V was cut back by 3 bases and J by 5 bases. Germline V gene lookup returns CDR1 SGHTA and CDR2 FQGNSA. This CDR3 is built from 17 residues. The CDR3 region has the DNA TGTGCCAGCAGCTTCCAGGGTGACAGGGTATTAACCCACGAGCAGTACTTC. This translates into CASSFQGDRVLTHEQYF. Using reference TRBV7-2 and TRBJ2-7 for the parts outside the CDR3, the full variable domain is GAGVSQSPSNKVTEKGKDVELRCDPISGHTALYWYRQSLGQGLEFLIYFQGNSAPDKSGLPSDRFSAERTGGSVSTLTIQRTQQEDSAVYLCASSFQGDRVLTHEQYFGPGTRLTVT.

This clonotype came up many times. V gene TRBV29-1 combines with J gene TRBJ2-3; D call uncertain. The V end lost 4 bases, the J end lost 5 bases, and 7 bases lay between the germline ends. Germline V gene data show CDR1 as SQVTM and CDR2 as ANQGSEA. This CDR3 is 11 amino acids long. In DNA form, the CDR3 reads TGCAGCGTTGTTGTGAGAGATACGCAGTATTTT. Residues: CSVVVRDTQYF.

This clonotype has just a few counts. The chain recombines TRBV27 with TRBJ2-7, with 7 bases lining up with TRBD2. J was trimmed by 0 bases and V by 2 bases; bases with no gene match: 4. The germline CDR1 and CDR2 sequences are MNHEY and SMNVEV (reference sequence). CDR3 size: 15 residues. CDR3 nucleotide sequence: TGTGCCAGCAGTTTACGGGCTAGCGGCTCCTACGAGCAGTACTTC. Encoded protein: CASSLRASGSYEQYF.

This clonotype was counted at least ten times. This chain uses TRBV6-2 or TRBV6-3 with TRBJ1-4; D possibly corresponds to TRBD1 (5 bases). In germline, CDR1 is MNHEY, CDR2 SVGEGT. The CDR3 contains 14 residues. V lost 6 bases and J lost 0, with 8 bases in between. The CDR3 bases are TGTGCCAGCAGCGGGACCGCAACTAATGAAAAACTGTTTTTT. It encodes CASSGTATNEKLFF.

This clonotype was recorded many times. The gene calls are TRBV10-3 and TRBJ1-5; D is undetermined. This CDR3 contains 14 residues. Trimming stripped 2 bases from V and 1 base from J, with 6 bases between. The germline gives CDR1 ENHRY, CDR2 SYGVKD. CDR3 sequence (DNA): TGTGCCATCAGTGAGAGGGAGAGCAATCAGCCCCAGCATTTT. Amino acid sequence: CAISERESNQPQHF.

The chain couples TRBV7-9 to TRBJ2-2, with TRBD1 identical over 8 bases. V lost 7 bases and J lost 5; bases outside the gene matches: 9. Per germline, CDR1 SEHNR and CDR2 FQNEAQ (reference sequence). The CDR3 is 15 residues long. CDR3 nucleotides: TGTGCCAGCACCCCACAGGGGGTTAATACCGGGGAGCTGTTTTTT. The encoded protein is CASTPQGVNTGELFF.

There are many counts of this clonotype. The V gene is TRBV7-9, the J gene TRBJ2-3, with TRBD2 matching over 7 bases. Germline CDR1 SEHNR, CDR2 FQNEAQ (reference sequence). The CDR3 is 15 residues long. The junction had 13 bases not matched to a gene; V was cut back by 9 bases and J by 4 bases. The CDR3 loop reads CASQPGGRGADTQYF. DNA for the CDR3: TGTGCCAGTCAACCAGGCGGGAGAGGAGCAGATACGCAGTATTTT. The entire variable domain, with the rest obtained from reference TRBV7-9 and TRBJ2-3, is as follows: DTGVSQNPRHKITKRGQNVTFRCDPISEHNRLYWYRQTLGQGPEFLTYFQNEAQLEKSRLLSDRFSAERPKGSFSTLEIQRTEQGDSAMYLCASQPGGRGADTQYFGPGTRLTVL.

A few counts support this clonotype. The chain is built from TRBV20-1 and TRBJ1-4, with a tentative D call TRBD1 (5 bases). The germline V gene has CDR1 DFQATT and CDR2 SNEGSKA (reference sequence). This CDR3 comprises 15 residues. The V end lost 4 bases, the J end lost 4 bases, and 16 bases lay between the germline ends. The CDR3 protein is CSATSGGANNEKLFF. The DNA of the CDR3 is TGCAGTGCTACCTCCGGCGGGGCGAATAATGAAAAACTGTTTTTT.

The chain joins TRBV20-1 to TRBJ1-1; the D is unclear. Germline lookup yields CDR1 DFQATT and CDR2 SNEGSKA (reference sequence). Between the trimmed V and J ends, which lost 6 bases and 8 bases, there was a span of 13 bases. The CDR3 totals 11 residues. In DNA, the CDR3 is TGCAGTGCCTTGTGGATCGGCGAAGCTTTCTTT. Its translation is CSALWIGEAFF.

CDR3 sequence (DNA): TGTGCCAGCAGCATAGGGGGGGATAGAAGAAACACCATATATTTT. This translates into CASSIGGDRRNTIYF. This chain joins TRBV5-5 and TRBJ1-3, with a tentative D call TRBD1 (6 bases). Germline V gives CDR1 SGHKS, CDR2 YYEKEE (reference sequence). This CDR3 contains 15 residues. Between the trimmed V and J ends, which lost 4 bases and 5 bases, there was a span of 16 bases.

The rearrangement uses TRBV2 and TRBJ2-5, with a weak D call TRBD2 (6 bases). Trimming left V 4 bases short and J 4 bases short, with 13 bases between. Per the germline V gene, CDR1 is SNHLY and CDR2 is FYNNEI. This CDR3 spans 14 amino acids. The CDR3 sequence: CASSGSGVRETQYF. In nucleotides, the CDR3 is TGTGCCAGCAGTGGTTCGGGGGTCCGAGAGACCCAGTACTTC.

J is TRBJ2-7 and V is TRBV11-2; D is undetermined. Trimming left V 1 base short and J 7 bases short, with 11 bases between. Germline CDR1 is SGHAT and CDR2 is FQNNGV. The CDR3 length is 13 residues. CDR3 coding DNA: TGTGCCAGCAGCTTAGTCAGGACGGGTGAGCAGTACTTC. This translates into CASSLVRTGEQYF.

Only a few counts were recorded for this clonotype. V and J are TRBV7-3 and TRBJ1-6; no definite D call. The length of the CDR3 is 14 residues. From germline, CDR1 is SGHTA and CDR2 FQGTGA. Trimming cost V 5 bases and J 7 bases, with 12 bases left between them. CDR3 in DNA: TGTGCCAGCAGCGCGGACGGTTCAAATTCACCCCTCCACTTT. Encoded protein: CASSADGSNSPLHF.

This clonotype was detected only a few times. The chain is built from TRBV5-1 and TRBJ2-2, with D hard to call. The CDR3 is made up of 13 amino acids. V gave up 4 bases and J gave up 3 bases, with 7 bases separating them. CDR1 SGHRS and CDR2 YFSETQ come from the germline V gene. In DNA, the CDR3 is TGCGCCAGCAGCGGTATTGACACCGGGGAGCTGTTTTTT. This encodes CASSGIDTGELFF.